This T cell receptor beta chain was found in a study of shared T cell receptors in the human thymus. Sequencing was performed with immunoSEQ multiplex PCR; in TCRdb, only in-frame clones are kept and a portion is missing. The sample shows hundreds of thousands of clones, 70% to 90% of them seen only once. A further study also used this sample, focusing on human thymus T cells. From that second work: Healthy Finnish infants having corrective surgery for congenital heart defects served as donors. Thymic resections from corrective heart surgery supplied the tissue. A high degree of thymic repertoire overlap among unrelated individuals was reported in related research.

This clonotype originated in a girl in the first two years of life with a congenital heart defect. The sample consisted of thymocytes.

DNA of the CDR3: TGTGCCAGCAGCTCGGGGACAGGGGGGGAGGGGGCCAACGTCCTGACTTTC. Translating it yields CASSSGTGGEGANVLTF. The chain carries TRBV7-3 and TRBJ2-6; 11 nucleotides align to TRBD1. Germline V gene lookup returns CDR1 SGHTA and CDR2 FQGTGA. This CDR3 comprises 17 residues. With V trimmed by 4 bases and J by 4 bases, 6 bases remained unmatched.